Presented here are 25 T cell receptor beta chains from one specimen sequenced in a study of T cells of healthy individuals. TCRdb redid the calling of the 5' RACE reads with MiXCR, one entry per CDR3 protein. The sample records fewer than 70,000 distinct CDR3 sequences, roughly 14% being singletons. The receptor source for this set is a human donor in good health.

The rearrangement links TRBV7-2 to TRBJ1-1, with 9 nucleotides matching TRBD1. The CDR3 has 15 amino acids. V lost 4 bases, J lost 5 bases, and 8 bases stayed unmatched. The germline V gene has CDR1 SGHTA and CDR2 FQGNSA. This CDR3 reads CASSSIDRGGTEAFF. In nucleotides, the CDR3 is TGTGCCAGCAGCTCAATAGACAGGGGGGGTACTGAAGCTTTCTTT.

This clonotype was counted many times. The V and J genes are TRBV7-2 and TRBJ2-4, with D unresolved. Trimming pared 1 base from V and 5 bases from J, leaving 9 bases between. Germline V gives CDR1 SGHTA, CDR2 FQGNSA. This CDR3 has 14 amino acids. CDR3 sequence reads: CASSLGLSENIQYF. DNA of the CDR3: TGTGCCAGCAGCTTAGGACTCTCCGAAAACATTCAGTACTTC.

The chain combines TRBV6-5 with TRBJ2-1, with 8 nucleotides matching TRBD1. The ends lost 3 bases at V and 8 bases at J; junction bases unmatched: 12. Per the germline V gene, CDR1 is MNHEY and CDR2 is SVGAGI. The CDR3 has 16 amino acids. The CDR3 sequence: CASSYPWTGNLDEQFF. In nucleotides, the CDR3 is TGTGCCAGCAGTTATCCCTGGACAGGGAATTTGGATGAGCAGTTCTTC.

The chain recombines TRBV3-1 with TRBJ2-2, with D perhaps TRBD1 (6 bases). In germline, CDR1 is LGHDT, CDR2 YNNKEL (reference sequence). There are 16 residues in the CDR3. V lost 3 bases and J lost 0, with 11 bases in between. CDR3 DNA: TGTGCCAGCAGCCAGTTCCCAGGGGCGAACACCGGGGAGCTGTTTTTT. As protein: CASSQFPGANTGELFF.

The rearrangement links TRBV6-5 to TRBJ1-2; no clear D gene. In germline, CDR1 is MNHEY, CDR2 SVGAGI. With 4 bases removed from V and 8 bases from J, the gap between germline ends came to 14 bases. This CDR3 region has 13 residues. The CDR3 sequence: CASSLRGYGGYTF. The CDR3 DNA sequence: TGTGCCAGCAGTTTACGAGGGTACGGGGGCTACACCTTC.

This clonotype turned up a few times. The chain is built from TRBV7-9 and TRBJ2-3, with unresolved D. Trimming shortened V by 1 base and J by 3 bases, and 5 bases separated the two germline ends. This CDR3 has 13 residues. The V gene's germline CDR1 is SEHNR and CDR2 FQNEAQ (reference sequence). The CDR3 coding sequence is TGTGCCAGCAGCTTAGTTTTAACAGATACGCAGTATTTT. Translation gives CASSLVLTDTQYF.

The V call is TRBV6-2 or TRBV6-3, the J call TRBJ2-3; no reliable D call. The CDR3 loop spans 17 amino acids. Trimming removed 4 bases at V and 2 bases at J, with 19 bases between. The germline CDR1 and CDR2 sequences are MNHEY and SVGEGT. The CDR3 spells CASSSPISGFSTDTQYF. The DNA of the CDR3 is TGTGCCAGCAGTTCCCCTATCTCCGGGTTTTCCACAGATACGCAGTATTTT.

This chain links TRBV29-1 with TRBJ2-7; D unresolved. V was cut by 5 bases and J by 3 bases, with 8 bases left in between. This CDR3 has 11 residues. Germline V CDR1 and CDR2: SQVTM, ANQGSEA. CDR3 sequence reads: CSVQASYEQYF. The CDR3 DNA reads as TGCAGCGTTCAGGCCAGCTACGAGCAGTACTTC.

This clonotype was observed at least ten times. This chain joins TRBV19 and TRBJ2-1; the match to TRBD2 covers 9 bases. Germline V lookup: CDR1 LNHDA, CDR2 SQIVND (reference sequence). CDR3 length: 16 residues. The junction had 5 bases not matched to a gene; V was cut back by 5 bases and J by 0 bases. The CDR3 DNA is TGTGCCAGTAGTGGCCGACTAGCGGACTCCTACAATGAGCAGTTCTTC. It encodes CASSGRLADSYNEQFF.

At least ten counts were recorded for this clonotype. The chain couples TRBV4-1 to TRBJ1-5; 10 bases align to TRBD1. With V trimmed by 3 bases and J by 9 bases, 8 bases remained unmatched. CDR1 MGHRA and CDR2 YSYEKL come from the germline V gene. CDR3 size: 15 residues. The CDR3 DNA reads TGCGCCAGCAGCCAGGGACAGGGGACGTTGGGGCCCCAGCATTTT. Translated, it gives CASSQGQGTLGPQHF.

This clonotype was counted at least ten times. The chain is built from TRBV30 and TRBJ2-1; D possibly corresponds to TRBD2 (6 bases). The germline CDR1 and CDR2 sequences are GTSNPN and SVGIG (reference sequence). V lost 3 bases and J lost 5, with 14 bases in between. This CDR3 spans 14 amino acids. The CDR3 DNA reads as TGTGCCTGGAGCGTCGGGAGCCACGACAATGAGCAGTTCTTC. It specifies CAWSVGSHDNEQFF.

This clonotype was counted ten times or more. The chain couples TRBV19 to TRBJ2-5; D call uncertain. Germline loops: CDR1 LNHDA, CDR2 SQIVND (reference sequence). Trimming took off 3 bases at V and 3 bases at J, with 17 bases between the two ends. This CDR3 spans 16 amino acids. The CDR3 DNA sequence: TGTGCCAGTAGTATGTTCACTCCAGGCTTCAAAGAGACCCAGTACTTC. Amino acids: CASSMFTPGFKETQYF.

This clonotype appeared many times. The rearrangement joins TRBV5-5 to TRBJ2-7; D uncertain. V lost 1 base to trimming and J lost 7 bases, with 12 bases between them. Germline CDR1 SGHKS, CDR2 YYEKEE (reference sequence). This CDR3 is 13 amino acids long. CDR3: CASSLWVSGEQYF. The CDR3 DNA reads as TGTGCCAGCAGCTTGTGGGTCTCTGGGGAGCAGTACTTC.

This clonotype has a count of ten or more. The V gene is TRBV7-6, the J gene TRBJ2-3; D remains ambiguous. V lost 2 bases and J lost 0, with 12 bases in between. CDR3 length equals 16 residues. In germline, CDR1 is SGHVS, CDR2 FNYEAQ. The CDR3 bases are TGTGCCAGCAGCTTAAACGTGTTATCTAGCACAGATACGCAGTATTTT. This gives the protein CASSLNVLSSTDTQYF.

This clonotype was counted ten times or more. The chain couples TRBV20-1 to TRBJ2-3, with 7 bases fitting TRBD2. The V and J ends lost 5 bases and 2 bases, in that order; junction bases with no gene match: 10. The CDR3 has 15 residues. Germline CDR1 and CDR2: DFQATT and SNEGSKA (reference sequence). CDR3 DNA: TGCAGTGCTCCCCCCACGGGGGGATACACAGATACGCAGTATTTT. Translation gives CSAPPTGGYTDTQYF.

This clonotype was counted many times. The chain is built from TRBV29-1 and TRBJ2-7, with 8 nucleotides matching TRBD2. The CDR3 is 12 amino acids. V lost 7 bases to trimming and J lost 5 bases; unmatched junction nucleotides: 7. The germline V gene encodes CDR1 SQVTM and CDR2 ANQGSEA. CDR3 region: CSAGTSTNEQYF. The CDR3, as DNA: TGCAGCGCTGGGACTAGTACCAACGAGCAGTACTTC.

This clonotype was seen ten or more times. The gene calls are TRBV5-5 and TRBJ2-7; no clear D. The length of the CDR3 is 12 residues. Per germline, CDR1 SGHKS and CDR2 YYEKEE (reference sequence). Trimming pared 0 bases from V and 1 base from J, leaving 2 bases between. CDR3 sequence (DNA): TGTGCCAGCAGCTTGGTTTCCTACGAGCAGTACTTC. Translation gives CASSLVSYEQYF.

CDR3 in amino acids: CSVEGSGGMGDEQFF. The CDR3 region has the DNA TGCAGTGTAGAAGGCAGCGGGGGGATGGGGGATGAGCAGTTCTTC. The chain couples TRBV20-1 to TRBJ2-1; TRBD2 aligns across 9 bases. Germline CDR1 reads DFQATT; CDR2 reads SNEGSKA (reference sequence). V was pared by 7 bases and J by 8 bases, with 15 bases of the junction left unmatched. The CDR3 has 15 amino acids.

The chain combines TRBV7-2 with TRBJ2-7; TRBD1 matches 8 bases. The ends lost 5 bases at V and 5 bases at J; junction bases unmatched: 8. Germline V gene data show CDR1 as SGHTA and CDR2 as FQGNSA. This CDR3 has 14 amino acids. CDR3 residues: CASSLTGGRNEQYF. The CDR3 DNA is TGTGCCAGCAGCCTCACAGGGGGGCGGAACGAGCAGTACTTC.

The rearrangement uses TRBV6-1 and TRBJ2-3; D is perhaps TRBD1 (5 bases). The germline CDR1 and CDR2 sequences are MNHNS and SASEGT. This CDR3 comprises 15 residues. V gave up 1 base and J gave up 2 bases, with 10 bases separating them. Here the CDR3 reads CASSEGVGDTDTQYF. The CDR3, as DNA: TGTGCCAGCAGTGAAGGGGTAGGGGACACAGATACGCAGTATTTT.

This clonotype was seen at least ten times. The chain employs TRBV6-5 and TRBJ2-5; D remains unclear. This CDR3 region has 13 residues. The germline gives CDR1 MNHEY, CDR2 SVGAGI. V lost 5 bases to trimming and J lost 3 bases, with 10 bases between them. The CDR3 loop is CASSMPGEETQYF. Here the CDR3 DNA reads TGTGCCAGCAGTATGCCCGGAGAAGAGACCCAGTACTTC.

This clonotype was counted between two and nine times. The chain links TRBV2 to TRBJ1-2; 7 nucleotides match TRBD1. The germline V gene has CDR1 SNHLY and CDR2 FYNNEI. V lost 8 bases to trimming and J lost 0 bases; unmatched junction nucleotides: 6. The CDR3 is 14 amino acids. The CDR3 sequence is CASGRGQTNYGYTF. The CDR3 DNA reads as TGTGCCAGCGGAAGGGGACAGACTAACTATGGCTACACCTTC.

V is TRBV29-1 and J is TRBJ1-2; D unclear. This CDR3 spans 14 amino acids. The V gene lost 2 bases and the J gene lost 2 bases, with 12 bases spanning the gap. Looked up from germline, CDR1 is SQVTM and CDR2 is ANQGSEA. This chain's CDR3 is CSVELLTENYGYTF. In nucleotides, the CDR3 is TGCAGCGTTGAACTATTGACTGAGAACTATGGCTACACCTTC.

At least ten counts were recorded for this clonotype. V usage is TRBV7-9 and J usage is TRBJ2-3, with D perhaps TRBD1 (6 bases). The CDR3 contains 19 residues. CDR1 and CDR2 (germline): SEHNR, FQNEAQ (reference sequence). The V end lost 2 bases, the J end lost 4 bases, and 25 bases lay between the germline ends. The CDR3 DNA sequence: TGTGCCAGCAGCTTATATCGTTCTGGGAACAGGGAGTCCCCAGATACGCAGTATTTT. This sequence encodes CASSLYRSGNRESPDTQYF.

This clonotype was counted between two and nine times. The DNA for the CDR3 is TGTGCCAGCATGGGGACAGGGGTCAATCAGCCCCAGCATTTT. This translates into CASMGTGVNQPQHF. V and J are TRBV6-5 and TRBJ1-5; 10 bases agree with TRBD1. Unmatched junction bases numbered 3, after V lost 7 bases and J lost 3 bases. The CDR3 runs 14 residues. Looked up from germline, CDR1 is MNHEY and CDR2 is SVGAGI.